The 3 T cell receptor beta chains presented below share a single source sample, sequenced in a study of cytomegalovirus exposure and HLA in healthy donors. The study ran its PCR with 60 Vbeta and 13 Jbeta primers. Clones were read by immunoSEQ multiplex PCR, and TCRdb kept only the in-frame ones, dropping some. This sample has around 150,000 clones, with approximately 80% found just once. Source material: PBMCs. The receptors here all came from a male donor in good health and CMV-seronegative.

The chain recombines TRBV6-1 with TRBJ1-1, with unresolved D. CDR3 length: 11 residues. V was clipped by 7 bases and J by 1 base, with 4 bases between them. CDR1 is MNHNS and CDR2 is SASEGT in the germline V gene. In DNA, the CDR3 is TGTGCCAGCAACTGGAACACTGAAGCTTTCTTT. Translated, it gives CASNWNTEAFF.

The chain uses TRBV9 and TRBJ2-3; D is perhaps TRBD2 (6 bases). The V and J ends lost 1 base and 2 bases respectively, with 11 bases between them. The CDR3 is 15 residues long. CDR1 is SGDLS, CDR2 YYNGEE, per germline. In DNA form, the CDR3 reads TGTGCCAGCAGCGTAACCGGGGGTAACACAGATACGCAGTATTTT. Amino acid sequence: CASSVTGGNTDTQYF.

This clone was picked up a small number of times. The J gene is TRBJ2-5, the V gene TRBV11-1, with 7 bases that match TRBD1. The CDR3 covers 14 residues. The V gene's germline CDR1 is SGHAT and CDR2 FQDESV (reference sequence). V shed 5 bases and J 1 base; nucleotides not matched to a gene: 4. The DNA for the CDR3 is TGTGCCAGCAGCCGGGGACAGTTCCAAGAGACCCAGTACTTC. Its protein product is CASSRGQFQETQYF.